This T cell receptor (beta chain) was found in a study of T cell responses to AZD1222 COVID-19 vaccine. This clone was picked up one time. The antigen is unknown. Pooling of second doses given at about 4 or about 12 weeks was done. The assay was immunoSEQ multiplex PCR, and TCRdb's table has in-frame clones only and misses some. The sample records over 110,000 clones, around 91% being singletons. Study observations and caveats: Regions 160-218 and 743-854 dominated among vaccine-associated CD4 TCRs spanning spike. White British people made up most donors, females outnumbered males, and clonal diversity was possibly underestimated. Regions left unmutated in variants are reportedly the target of nearly half of spike-specific TCRs.

V was cut by 3 bases and J by 10 bases, with 7 bases left in between. This CDR3 is 12 amino acids long. The source material was peripheral blood, sampled 28 days after the second AZD1222 dose. This chain uses TRBV12-3 or TRBV12-4 with TRBJ1-6; D unresolved. The clonotype was recovered from an adult who received the AZD1222 COVID-19 vaccine. DNA of the CDR3: TGTGCCAGCAGTTTTTCCGCCTCACCCCTCCACTTT. It is translated as CASSFSASPLHF.